The rows below give T cell receptor beta chains drawn from one sample of a study of patients and donors after allogeneic stem cell transplantation. TCRdb used MiXCR to reprocess the RT-PCR reads, holding one entry per CDR3 protein. Here the sample spans 190,000 or so distinct CDR3 sequences, around 41% being singletons. Sequencing was carried out using blood, either unsorted or a sorted T cell fraction (not recorded which). Every receptor here comes from a human donor who was either an allogeneic HSCT recipient or a stem cell or donor lymphocyte infusion donor (not recorded which). It is not recorded whose cells these are; they may come from a transplant donor. CDR3s include the opening cysteine and the closing phenylalanine or tryptophan. Fields, in order: D gene, V gene, clone size, J gene, CDR3 protein, CDR3 DNA. The D gene is left open where the match is weak. The size of a clone is reported for some rows only, either as once, few or many, or as a class for expanded clones.

d_gene: TRBD1
v_gene: TRBV20-1
abundance: NA
j_gene: TRBJ1-2
CDR3aa: CSARGMGYGYTF
CDR3nt: TGCAGTGCCAGGGGGATGGGCTATGGCTACACCTTC

d_gene: NA
v_gene: TRBV7-9
abundance: few
j_gene: TRBJ1-1
CDR3aa: CASSLATTEAFF
CDR3nt: TGTGCCAGCAGCTTAGCCACGACTGAAGCTTTCTTT

d_gene: TRBD1
v_gene: TRBV20-1
abundance: NA
j_gene: TRBJ1-5
CDR3aa: CSANRDRDQPQHF
CDR3nt: TGCAGTGCTAACCGGGACAGAGATCAGCCCCAGCATTTT

d_gene: TRBD2
v_gene: TRBV5-1
abundance: few
j_gene: TRBJ2-2
CDR3aa: CASSLLAGDGELFF
CDR3nt: TGCGCCAGCAGCTTACTAGCGGGAGACGGGGAGCTGTTTTTT

d_gene: NA
v_gene: TRBV29-1
abundance: few
j_gene: TRBJ1-1
CDR3aa: CSVPRTENTEAFF
CDR3nt: TGCAGCGTTCCTCGGACGGAGAACACTGAAGCTTTCTTT

d_gene: NA
v_gene: TRBV5-1
abundance: few
j_gene: TRBJ1-5
CDR3aa: CASSPDPLVRSQPQHF
CDR3nt: TGCGCCAGCAGCCCGGATCCGTTGGTGAGGAGTCAGCCCCAGCATTTT

d_gene: NA
v_gene: TRBV7-2
abundance: NA
j_gene: TRBJ2-4
CDR3aa: CASSLAKNIQYF
CDR3nt: TGTGCCAGCAGTCTGGCCAAAAACATTCAGTACTTC

d_gene: NA
v_gene: TRBV25-1
abundance: NA
j_gene: TRBJ2-1
CDR3aa: CASSAMSEQFF
CDR3nt: TGTGCCAGCAGTGCCATGTCTGAGCAGTTCTTC

d_gene: NA
v_gene: TRBV6-6
abundance: NA
j_gene: TRBJ2-7
CDR3aa: CASSYSQGYEQYF
CDR3nt: TGTGCCAGCAGTTACAGTCAGGGCTACGAGCAGTACTTC

d_gene: TRBD2
v_gene: TRBV24-1
abundance: NA
j_gene: TRBJ2-1
CDR3aa: CATRSTSTAEQFF
CDR3nt: TGTGCCACCAGATCGACTAGCACGGCGGAGCAGTTCTTC

d_gene: TRBD1
v_gene: TRBV28
abundance: NA
j_gene: TRBJ2-3
CDR3aa: CASSLPSETGASTDTQYF
CDR3nt: TGTGCCAGCAGCCTACCGAGCGAAACAGGGGCCAGCACAGATACGCAGTATTTT

d_gene: TRBD2
v_gene: TRBV5-1
abundance: NA
j_gene: TRBJ2-5
CDR3aa: CATRPGTSTETQYF
CDR3nt: TGCGCCACCCGACCCGGGACTAGCACGGAGACCCAGTACTTC

d_gene: NA
v_gene: TRBV10-3
abundance: few
j_gene: TRBJ1-3
CDR3aa: CATHTGSRNTIYF
CDR3nt: TGTGCCACCCACACCGGGTCTCGAAACACCATATATTTT

d_gene: TRBD2
v_gene: TRBV20-1
abundance: NA
j_gene: TRBJ2-3
CDR3aa: CSASFGTGGPEDTQYF
CDR3nt: TGCAGTGCTAGTTTTGGGACGGGAGGGCCGGAAGATACGCAGTATTTT

d_gene: TRBD2
v_gene: TRBV6-5
abundance: NA
j_gene: TRBJ2-3
CDR3aa: CASGSGLGTDTQYF
CDR3nt: TGTGCCAGCGGTAGCGGGCTAGGTACAGATACGCAGTATTTT

d_gene: NA
v_gene: TRBV28
abundance: few
j_gene: TRBJ2-5
CDR3aa: CASSLVRETQYF
CDR3nt: TGTGCCAGCAGCCTGGTGAGGGAGACCCAGTACTTC

d_gene: NA
v_gene: TRBV12-3/TRBV12-4
abundance: NA
j_gene: TRBJ1-2
CDR3aa: CASSFEPLYGYTF
CDR3nt: TGTGCCAGCAGTTTCGAGCCCCTCTATGGCTACACCTTC

d_gene: NA
v_gene: TRBV20-1
abundance: few
j_gene: TRBJ2-6
CDR3aa: CSAPLGYPLSGANVLTF
CDR3nt: TGCAGTGCTCCCCTAGGGTACCCTCTCTCTGGGGCCAACGTCCTGACTTTC

d_gene: TRBD1
v_gene: TRBV28
abundance: NA
j_gene: TRBJ2-7
CDR3aa: CASSTRDRGLFILSYEQYF
CDR3nt: TGTGCCAGCAGTACTAGGGACAGGGGCCTCTTTATTCTCTCCTACGAGCAGTACTTC

d_gene: NA
v_gene: TRBV27
abundance: few
j_gene: TRBJ1-2
CDR3aa: CASSPLGADGYTF
CDR3nt: TGTGCCAGCAGTCCACTCGGGGCGGATGGCTACACCTTC

d_gene: NA
v_gene: TRBV7-8
abundance: NA
j_gene: TRBJ1-2
CDR3aa: CASTFRDTFDGYTF
CDR3nt: TGTGCCAGCACCTTCAGGGACACCTTTGATGGCTACACCTTC

d_gene: NA
v_gene: TRBV12-3/TRBV12-4
abundance: few
j_gene: TRBJ2-6
CDR3aa: CASRTRGSGANVLTF
CDR3nt: TGTGCCAGCAGAACTAGAGGGTCTGGGGCCAACGTCCTGACTTTC

d_gene: TRBD1
v_gene: TRBV11-2
abundance: few
j_gene: TRBJ2-3
CDR3aa: CASSLDGTGQTDTQYF
CDR3nt: TGTGCCAGCAGCTTAGATGGGACAGGGCAAACAGATACGCAGTATTTT

d_gene: TRBD1
v_gene: TRBV20-1
abundance: NA
j_gene: TRBJ1-4
CDR3aa: CSSPTRQGIEKLFF
CDR3nt: TGCAGTTCCCCCACCCGACAGGGAATTGAAAAACTGTTTTTT

d_gene: TRBD2
v_gene: TRBV15
abundance: NA
j_gene: TRBJ2-1
CDR3aa: CATSRDGHGTSVYNEQFF
CDR3nt: TGTGCCACCAGCAGAGATGGACACGGGACTAGCGTTTACAATGAGCAGTTCTTC

d_gene: NA
v_gene: TRBV15
abundance: NA
j_gene: TRBJ2-7
CDR3aa: CATSRAQGSYEQYF
CDR3nt: TGTGCCACCAGCCGCGCACAGGGCTCCTACGAGCAGTACTTC

d_gene: TRBD2
v_gene: TRBV20-1
abundance: NA
j_gene: TRBJ2-3
CDR3aa: CSARDQPAGERGDTQYF
CDR3nt: TGCAGTGCTAGAGATCAACCAGCGGGAGAGCGGGGAGATACGCAGTATTTT

d_gene: NA
v_gene: TRBV20-1
abundance: NA
j_gene: TRBJ2-3
CDR3aa: CSAYHGERADTQYF
CDR3nt: TGCAGTGCCTACCATGGGGAGCGGGCAGATACGCAGTATTTT

d_gene: TRBD1
v_gene: TRBV5-1
abundance: few
j_gene: TRBJ1-2
CDR3aa: CASSLRTGNHGYTF
CDR3nt: TGCGCCAGCAGCTTGAGGACAGGGAATCATGGCTACACCTTC

d_gene: NA
v_gene: TRBV7-9
abundance: NA
j_gene: TRBJ2-7
CDR3aa: CASSSGLEISYEQYF
CDR3nt: TGTGCCAGCAGCTCCGGACTGGAAATCTCCTACGAGCAGTACTTC

d_gene: TRBD1
v_gene: TRBV7-3
abundance: few
j_gene: TRBJ2-6
CDR3aa: CASSLLSQGASSGANVLTF
CDR3nt: TGTGCCAGCAGCTTACTAAGCCAGGGGGCTAGCTCTGGGGCCAACGTCCTGACTTTC

d_gene: TRBD2
v_gene: TRBV2
abundance: NA
j_gene: TRBJ2-1
CDR3aa: CASKPWRGREGPRNEQFF
CDR3nt: TGTGCCAGCAAGCCCTGGAGAGGGCGGGAGGGCCCTCGAAATGAGCAGTTCTTC

d_gene: TRBD1
v_gene: TRBV15
abundance: NA
j_gene: TRBJ1-5
CDR3aa: CATSIRDREYQPQHF
CDR3nt: TGTGCCACCAGCATTAGGGACAGGGAGTATCAGCCCCAGCATTTT

d_gene: NA
v_gene: TRBV29-1
abundance: NA
j_gene: TRBJ1-2
CDR3aa: CSVERFSQSFSGYGYTF
CDR3nt: TGCAGCGTTGAGCGGTTCAGTCAGAGTTTTTCGGGGTATGGCTACACCTTC

d_gene: NA
v_gene: TRBV28
abundance: once
j_gene: TRBJ2-7
CDR3aa: CASSLRSPDEQYF
CDR3nt: TGTGCCAGCAGTTTACGGTCCCCAGACGAGCAGTACTTC